This T cell receptor (beta chain) stems from a study of cytomegalovirus exposure and HLA in healthy donors. Study overall: Findings of an earlier analysis included some 110 million unique TCR beta sequences from 180 million or so T cells.

Study-wide points: Reports credit the classifier with highly specific, highly sensitive diagnosis of cytomegalovirus status. Researchers catalogued around 150 TCR beta chains as cytomegalovirus-associated.

For this clone: Antigen specificity is unknown.

PCR involved 60 Vbeta and 13 Jbeta primers. Produced via immunoSEQ multiplex PCR; TCRdb's table is partial and in-frame only. Among 150,000 or so clones listed, nearly 80% were seen once. CDR3 length: 15 residues. Trimming removed 3 bases from V and 2 bases from J; junction bases left unmatched: 6. The germline V gene encodes CDR1 ENHRY and CDR2 SYGVKD. The chain combines TRBV10-3 with TRBJ2-7; 8 positions agree with TRBD2. This clonotype was obtained from a man aged 25 to 40 in good health and CMV-seropositive. Material for sequencing was PBMCs. The CDR3 DNA sequence: TGTGCCATCAGTGAAATTCGGCGGGGGGCCTACGAGCAGTACTTC. It specifies CAISEIRRGAYEQYF.